This T cell receptor (beta chain) is drawn from a study of siplizumab effects on memory and regulatory T cells. General study findings and limits: The naive T cell population seemed more diverse than memory cells and seemed a major contributor to the alloresponse. Naive-or-memory phenotypes were unassignable for roughly 75-96% of proliferating CD4+ or CD8+ clones.

About this clone: Its antigen is currently unknown.

The method was immunoSEQ multiplex PCR; TCRdb's version includes in-frame clones alone and lacks a portion of them. In the table there are 57,000 or so clones, 79% of which are singletons. Sequencing was done on a sample of memory CD4+ T cells sorted from blood. This TCR derives from a human donor in good health.

The CDR3 region is CASSSQNYEQYF. CDR3 sequence (DNA): TGTGCCAGCAGCTCCCAAAACTACGAGCAGTACTTC. V is TRBV28 and J is TRBJ2-7; no clear D gene. V dropped 6 bases and J dropped 3 bases, with 9 bases sitting between them. Germline assignment: CDR1 MDHEN and CDR2 SYDVKM. This CDR3 region has 12 residues. The full variable domain, rest sourced from reference TRBV28 and TRBJ2-7, is DVKVTQSSRYLVKRTGEKVFLECVQDMDHENMFWYRQDPGLGLRLIYFSYDVKMKEKGDIPEGYSVSREKKERFSLILESASTNQTSMYLCASSSQNYEQYFGPGTRLTVT.